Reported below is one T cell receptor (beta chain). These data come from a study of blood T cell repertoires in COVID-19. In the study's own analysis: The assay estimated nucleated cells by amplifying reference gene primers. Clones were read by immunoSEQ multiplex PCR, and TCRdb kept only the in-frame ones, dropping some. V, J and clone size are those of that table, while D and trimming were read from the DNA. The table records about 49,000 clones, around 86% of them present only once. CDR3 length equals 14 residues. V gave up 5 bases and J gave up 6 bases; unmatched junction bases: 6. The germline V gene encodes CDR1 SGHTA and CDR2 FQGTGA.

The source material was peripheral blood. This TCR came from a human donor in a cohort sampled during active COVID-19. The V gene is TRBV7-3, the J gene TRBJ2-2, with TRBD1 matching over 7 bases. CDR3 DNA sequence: TGTGCCAGCAGCCCGCGACAGGGCTCCGGGGAGCTGTTTTTT. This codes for CASSPRQGSGELFF.